The subject of this entry is one T cell receptor (beta chain). This entry is derived from a study of blood T cell repertoires in COVID-19. Study-level background: Whether acute or convalescent, the COVID-19 samples came from the United States, Italy and Spain. T cells, B-cell-depleted T cells, or PBMCs supplied cDNA or gDNA.

In the authors' workflow: Nucleated cell counts were estimated from reference gene primer amplification. The table came from immunoSEQ multiplex PCR; TCRdb's copy has only in-frame clones and leaves some out. The V and J calls and clone size come from that table; D and trimming were worked out from the DNA. The sample holds 56,000 or so clones, more than 75% seen once. The germline CDR1 and CDR2 sequences are SEHNR and FQNEAQ (reference sequence). V lost 6 bases and J 5 bases, leaving 21 bases between the germline ends. The CDR3 has 16 residues. This clonotype was sampled from a man aged 50 to 59 with acute or convalescent COVID-19. The sample was peripheral blood. The chain carries TRBV7-9 and TRBJ2-3; TRBD1 might be the D (6 bases). CDR3 loop: CASRAPPRGIGDTQYF. The CDR3 DNA reads TGTGCCAGCAGAGCTCCCCCGAGGGGGATCGGAGATACGCAGTATTTT.